Each of the 14 T cell receptor beta chains below was sequenced from the same sample in a study of T cells in Graves' hyperthyroidism and ophthalmopathy (dated by TCRdb to between 2017 and 2020). The method behind the library was multiplex PCR. The listed sequencing device is Illumina HiSeq 2000. The TCR beta CDR3 regions were amplified from RNA transcripts. The first round of RT-PCR for the TCR CDR3 was performed with the HTBI primer set and the Qiagen OneStep RT-PCR kit. TCRdb took the public reads, trimmed them with fastp at Q25, ran MiXCR for clone calling and kept in-frame beta chains. Each entry merges the rows of one CDR3 protein and shows their most common DNA and genes. The sample table contains about 680,000 distinct CDR3 sequences; only one count was recorded for around 40% of them. Around 31% of the sample belongs to the ten largest clones. Sequencing input: blood. The receptors derive from a woman aged 40 to 49 with Graves' hyperthyroidism.

This clonotype has just a few counts. The V call is TRBV27, the J call TRBJ2-7; TRBD2 aligns across 10 bases. In germline, CDR1 is MNHEY, CDR2 SMNVEV (reference sequence). The V gene end was trimmed by 7 bases and the J gene end by 6 bases; junction bases not matched to a gene: 6. The CDR3 length is 13 residues. Here the CDR3 DNA reads TGTGCCAGCATGAAGCGGGGGGGCCTCGAGCAGTACTTC. Residues: CASMKRGGLEQYF.

This clonotype was seen ten or more times. This chain connects TRBV20-1 to TRBJ2-7; 8 positions match TRBD1. With V trimmed by 5 bases and J by 6 bases, 3 bases remained unmatched. The CDR3 has 11 amino acids. Germline V gives CDR1 DFQATT, CDR2 SNEGSKA (reference sequence). CDR3 DNA sequence: TGCAGTGCTTGGACAGGGACCGAGCAGTACTTC. Translated, it gives CSAWTGTEQYF.

This clonotype was seen ten or more times. The chain links TRBV7-2 to TRBJ1-3; D remains ambiguous. The V gene lost 2 bases and the J gene lost 0 bases, with 8 bases spanning the gap. CDR3 length equals 15 residues. Germline loops: CDR1 SGHTA, CDR2 FQGNSA. CDR3 in amino acids: CASSLHGGSGNTIYF. CDR3 DNA sequence: TGTGCCAGCAGCTTACACGGAGGCTCTGGAAACACCATATATTTT.

The chain has TRBV6-6 and TRBJ1-1; the match to TRBD1 covers 10 bases. Germline-derived CDR1 and CDR2 are MNHNY and SVGAGI (reference sequence). The length of the CDR3 is 14 residues. The junction had 12 bases not matched to a gene; V was cut back by 5 bases and J by 12 bases. The CDR3 spells CASSENPTGGLSFF. The CDR3 DNA follows: TGTGCCAGCAGTGAAAATCCGACAGGGGGCTTGTCTTTCTTT.

This clonotype was detected a few times. The chain recombines TRBV6-1 with TRBJ2-2, with 7 bases that match TRBD1. V was clipped by 11 bases and J by 4 bases; unmatched bases: 10. CDR3 length equals 14 residues. From germline, CDR1 is MNHNS and CDR2 SASEGT. This CDR3 reads CAWSVSGGTGELFF. The CDR3 DNA sequence: TGTGCCTGGAGTGTTTCAGGGGGCACCGGGGAGCTGTTTTTT.

This clonotype has ten or more counts. This chain connects TRBV2 to TRBJ1-1; 9 bases line up with TRBD1. The V and J ends lost 6 bases and 5 bases, in that order; junction bases with no gene match: 4. This CDR3 contains 13 residues. Germline V CDR1 and CDR2: SNHLY, FYNNEI. The CDR3 loop is CASRGQGWTEAFF. CDR3 nucleotides: TGTGCCAGCAGGGGACAGGGATGGACTGAAGCTTTCTTT.

The V and J genes are TRBV7-6 and TRBJ2-5; tentatively, D is TRBD1 (7 bases). In germline, CDR1 is SGHVS, CDR2 FNYEAQ. CDR3 length: 15 residues. Trimming took off 5 bases at V and 3 bases at J, with 16 bases between the two ends. CDR3 nucleotide sequence: TGTGCCAGCAGCGGGGGAGGAGGGGGCGAAGAGACCCAGTACTTC. Its protein product is CASSGGGGGEETQYF.

In its sample, this clonotype was seen once. The chain combines TRBV7-6 with TRBJ1-4; a possible D gene is TRBD1 (6 bases). The CDR3 runs to 14 residues. Germline CDR1 reads SGHVS; CDR2 reads FNYEAQ. V was shortened by 3 bases and J by 9 bases, with 14 bases between the two germline ends. CDR3 in DNA: TGTGCCAGCAGCTTGGGGGCAGGGGAACAAAAACTGTTTTTT. Residues: CASSLGAGEQKLFF.

This clonotype was counted a few times. The chain links TRBV11-2 to TRBJ2-7; 14 bases line up with TRBD2. The V segment lost 5 bases and the J segment 0 bases; nucleotides outside the gene matches: 9. This CDR3 spans 18 amino acids. The germline CDR1 and CDR2 sequences are SGHAT and FQNNGV. CDR3 sequence (DNA): TGTGCCAGCAGCGCCATTCGGACTAGCGGGGGGCACTCCTACGAGCAGTACTTC. Residues: CASSAIRTSGGHSYEQYF.

The V gene is TRBV13, the J gene TRBJ1-5; unclear D gene. The CDR3 extends over 19 amino acids. The germline V gene has CDR1 PRHDT and CDR2 FYEKMQ (reference sequence). The ends were cut back, 5 bases at V and 0 bases at J, with 23 bases in the middle. The CDR3 protein is CASSTLDGLLGYSNQPQHF. CDR3 DNA sequence: TGTGCCAGCAGCACTCTGGACGGGTTATTGGGGTATAGCAATCAGCCCCAGCATTTT.

This clonotype was picked up a small number of times. The V gene is TRBV30, the J gene TRBJ1-1; tentatively, D is TRBD1 (6 bases). Trimming cost V 5 bases and J 8 bases, with 9 bases left between them. Germline V gene lookup returns CDR1 GTSNPN and CDR2 SVGIG (reference sequence). The CDR3 sequence is 10 residues long. CDR3 DNA: TGTGCCTGGGCGGACAGAGAAGCTTTCTTT. Amino acids: CAWADREAFF.

The chain joins TRBV6-1 to TRBJ1-5; a weak D match, TRBD1 (5 bases). The CDR3 totals 16 residues. V was pared by 6 bases and J by 4 bases, with 19 bases between. Germline CDR1 reads MNHNS; CDR2 reads SASEGT. The CDR3 DNA reads TGTGCCAGCAGACCCTCCACCTCCGGGGCAAATCAGCCCCAGCATTTT. It specifies CASRPSTSGANQPQHF.

The V gene is TRBV20-1, the J gene TRBJ1-2; TRBD1 is a possible D gene (5 bases). The V gene's germline CDR1 is DFQATT and CDR2 SNEGSKA (reference sequence). With 3 bases removed from V and 5 bases from J, the gap between germline ends came to 10 bases. CDR3 length equals 12 residues. CDR3 loop: CSASRGGYGYTF. CDR3 DNA: TGCAGTGCTAGTAGGGGAGGGTATGGCTACACCTTC.

This clonotype was recorded many times. This sequence joins TRBV19 and TRBJ2-7; the D gene is possibly TRBD2 (6 bases). V lost 4 bases to trimming and J lost 2 bases, with 18 bases between them. The CDR3 has 16 residues. Germline CDR1 LNHDA, CDR2 SQIVND (reference sequence). The chain's CDR3 is CASSRQVAVPTYEQYF. The CDR3 DNA reads as TGTGCCAGTAGTAGGCAGGTAGCGGTTCCGACCTACGAGCAGTACTTC. Using reference TRBV19 and TRBJ2-7 for the parts outside the CDR3, the full variable domain is DGGITQSPKYLFRKEGQNVTLSCEQNLNHDAMYWYRQDPGQGLRLIYYSQIVNDFQKGDIAEGYSVSREKKESFPLTVTSAQKNPTAFYLCASSRQVAVPTYEQYFGPGTRLTVT.